What follows describes a single T cell receptor (beta chain). Its target is not known. The entry originates in a study of T cell clusters in autoimmune cytopenias. General study results and limits: TRB repertoire shifts in secondary cytopenia and chronic lymphocytic leukemia mostly reflected lymphoma, not autoimmunity. The T cell clusters came from computational analysis alone and lack functional validation.

Per germline, CDR1 DFQATT and CDR2 SNEGSKA (reference sequence). CDR3 length: 14 residues. TRB was amplified by touch-down multiplex PCR, primer pools A and B combined. TCRdb reprocessed the multiplex PCR reads and keeps a single row for each CDR3 protein, giving no DNA. This table holds 5,500 to 8,000 distinct CDR3 sequences. About 37,500 genome equivalents of blood DNA were amplified for TRB. The same sample was also studied in work on T cell repertoires in aging, cancer and after chemotherapy. As that report states: Donor ages fell into six groups from 30 or younger up to 70 or older.

This chain links TRBV20-1 with TRBJ2-5; lacking DNA, the TRBD2 call made by TCRdb goes unchecked. This TCR derives from a human donor in good health. The material sequenced was peripheral blood. CDR3 protein: CSAQLAGPQETQYF.